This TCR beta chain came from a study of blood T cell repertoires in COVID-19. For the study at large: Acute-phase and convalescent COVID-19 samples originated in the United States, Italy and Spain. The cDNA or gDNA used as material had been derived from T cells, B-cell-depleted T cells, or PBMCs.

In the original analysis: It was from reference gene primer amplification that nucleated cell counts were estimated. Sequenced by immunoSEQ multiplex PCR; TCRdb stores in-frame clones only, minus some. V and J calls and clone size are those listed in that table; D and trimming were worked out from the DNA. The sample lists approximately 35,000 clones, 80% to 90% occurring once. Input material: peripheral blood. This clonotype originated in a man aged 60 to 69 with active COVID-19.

The CDR3 sequence: CASSLKEREGTDTQYF. CDR3 nucleotide sequence: TGCGCCAGCAGCCTTAAGGAGCGGGAGGGCACAGATACGCAGTATTTT. The chain has TRBV4-1 and TRBJ2-3, with TRBD2 identical over 9 bases. The germline V gene encodes CDR1 MGHRA and CDR2 YSYEKL. This CDR3 is 16 amino acids long. The V gene end was trimmed by 4 bases and the J gene end by 1 base; junction bases not matched to a gene: 6.